These T cell receptor beta chains were read from a single sample in a study of T cells in Graves' hyperthyroidism and ophthalmopathy. TCRdb re-called the multiplex PCR reads through MiXCR, storing one row per CDR3 protein. Of a few hundred thousand distinct CDR3 sequences detected, around 42% appear once; the ten largest clones hold 8.2%. The sample was peripheral blood or thyroid tissue (not recorded which). Source of these receptors: a woman between 18 and 30 years old with Graves' hyperthyroidism. Both conserved end residues are part of each CDR3. A D gene is named only where the DNA matches it firmly. Size tells how often a clone was seen (once, few, many) or the class of an expanded clone, and some rows leave it out.

J gene | CDR3 length | D gene | clone size | V gene | CDR3 protein | CDR3 DNA
TRBJ1-1 | 14 | NA | NA | TRBV9 | CASSVVPGNTEAFF | TGTGCCAGCAGCGTAGTTCCGGGGAACACTGAAGCTTTCTTT
TRBJ1-2 | 15 | TRBD1 | few | TRBV20-1 | CSARASTGADYGYTF | TGCAGTGCTAGGGCTAGTACAGGGGCCGACTATGGCTACACCTTC
TRBJ2-2 | 14 | TRBD2 | many | TRBV15 | CATSRGGVTGELFF | TGTGCCACCAGCAGGGGAGGGGTCACCGGGGAGCTGTTTTTT
TRBJ2-5 | 14 | TRBD2 | many | TRBV19 | CASSQAGPGETQYF | TGTGCCAGTAGTCAAGCGGGACCGGGGGAGACCCAGTACTTC
TRBJ1-2 | 14 | TRBD1 | many | TRBV29-1 | CSVGPGGLRYGYTF | TGCAGCGTTGGTCCAGGGGGACTTCGCTATGGCTACACCTTC
TRBJ2-3 | 15 | NA | NA | TRBV5-1 | CASSLSGFSADTQYF | TGCGCCAGCAGCTTGAGCGGGTTTAGCGCAGATACGCAGTATTTT
TRBJ1-1 | 15 | TRBD1 | many | TRBV7-3 | CASSSGQGMNTEAFF | TGTGCCAGCAGCTCCGGACAGGGGATGAACACTGAAGCTTTCTTT
TRBJ1-1 | 16 | NA | few | TRBV7-9 | CASAKTYDRQNTEAFF | TGTGCCAGCGCTAAGACCTACGACAGACAGAACACTGAAGCTTTCTTT
TRBJ1-2 | 12 | NA | many | TRBV25-1 | CASSDTYYGYTF | TGTGCCAGCAGTGATACATACTATGGCTACACCTTC
TRBJ1-3 | 13 | NA | NA | TRBV20-1 | CSARGGGGSTIYF | TGCAGTGCTAGGGGAGGGGGAGGAAGCACCATATATTTT
TRBJ2-7 | 16 | TRBD1 | NA | TRBV7-6 | CASSVGSGTEGYEQYF | TGTGCCAGCAGTGTTGGTTCCGGGACAGAGGGCTACGAGCAGTACTTC
TRBJ1-2 | 13 | NA | many | TRBV7-6 | CASSLEGLYGYTF | TGTGCCAGCAGCTTGGAAGGACTCTACGGCTACACCTTC
TRBJ2-2 | 15 | TRBD1 | NA | TRBV7-2 | CASSPQGGDTGELFF | TGTGCCAGCAGCCCACAGGGGGGAGACACCGGGGAGCTGTTTTTT
TRBJ1-6 | 13 | NA | few | TRBV5-1 | CASRLSGYSPLHF | TGCGCCAGCAGGTTATCAGGGTATTCACCCCTCCACTTT
TRBJ2-5 | 16 | NA | many | TRBV7-9 | CASSLVVGRSQETQYF | TGTGCCAGCAGCTTAGTCGTTGGCAGATCACAAGAGACCCAGTACTTC
TRBJ2-7 | 14 | NA | few | TRBV7-8 | CASSPLPPSYEQYF | TGCGCCAGCAGCCCCTTACCTCCATCCTACGAGCAGTACTTC
TRBJ2-3 | 17 | NA | NA | TRBV25-1 | CASKDLGEAPHMDTQYF | TGTGCCAGCAAGGATCTGGGGGAGGCTCCTCACATGGATACGCAGTATTTT
TRBJ2-7 | 12 | TRBD1 | NA | TRBV20-1 | CSAAGTGGEQYF | TGCAGCGCAGCCGGGACAGGGGGGGAGCAGTACTTC
TRBJ2-2 | 12 | NA | NA | TRBV18 | CASSPAVGELFF | TGTGCCAGCTCACCTGCGGTTGGGGAGCTGTTTTTT
TRBJ2-6 | 16 | NA | NA | TRBV19 | CASSIRQGPGANVLTF | TGTGCCAGTAGTATACGGCAGGGACCTGGGGCCAACGTCCTGACTTTC
TRBJ1-1 | 14 | NA | NA | TRBV25-1 | CASSDFTVNTEAFF | TGTGCCAGCAGTGACTTCACAGTGAACACTGAAGCTTTCTTT
TRBJ2-7 | 14 | NA | NA | TRBV5-1 | CASSLFQNDYEQYF | TGCGCCAGCAGCTTGTTCCAGAATGACTACGAGCAGTACTTC
TRBJ2-7 | 14 | NA | NA | TRBV5-1 | CASSRAEGGYEQYF | TGCGCCAGCAGCCGGGCCGAAGGCGGCTACGAGCAGTACTTC
TRBJ2-5 | 15 | TRBD1 | many | TRBV2 | CASRTGTVPQETQYF | TGTGCCAGCAGGACCGGGACAGTACCTCAAGAGACCCAGTACTTC
TRBJ2-7 | 14 | NA | few | TRBV7-2 | CASRGVQGDHEQYF | TGTGCCAGCCGAGGCGTACAGGGAGACCACGAGCAGTACTTC
TRBJ1-1 | 14 | NA | few | TRBV7-8 | CASSAMPGNTEAFF | TGTGCCAGCAGCGCCATGCCTGGGAACACTGAAGCTTTCTTT
TRBJ2-5 | 15 | TRBD2 | many | TRBV24-1 | CATSEQRDGAETQYF | TGTGCCACCAGTGAACAGCGGGATGGGGCAGAGACCCAGTACTTC
TRBJ1-5 | 15 | NA | NA | TRBV10-3 | CASSGGLGGNQPQHF | TGTGCCAGCAGCGGGGGGCTGGGGGGGAATCAGCCCCAGCATTTT
TRBJ2-6 | 14 | NA | NA | TRBV15 | CATSSHSGANVLTF | TGTGCCACCAGCAGCCACTCTGGGGCCAACGTCCTGACTTTC
TRBJ1-5 | 13 | NA | many | TRBV7-8 | CASSFKGAGTQHF | TGTGCCAGCAGCTTTAAAGGGGCTGGGACCCAGCATTTT
TRBJ2-6 | 13 | NA | NA | TRBV29-1 | CSDEVGGANVPTF | TGCAGCGATGAAGTAGGTGGGGCCAACGTCCCGACTTTC
TRBJ2-2 | 18 | TRBD2 | once | TRBV29-1 | CSAEGQGGPREGTGELFF | TGCAGCGCCGAAGGCCAGGGGGGCCCGCGGGAGGGGACCGGGGAGCTGTTTTTT
TRBJ2-7 | 12 | NA | NA | TRBV7-8 | CASSPGPGEQYF | TGTGCCAGCAGCCCGGGTCCGGGCGAGCAGTACTTC
TRBJ1-2 | 16 | TRBD1 | few | TRBV7-9 | CASSFPGEGAHRGYTF | TGTGCCAGCAGCTTCCCGGGGGAGGGGGCGCACCGTGGCTACACCTTC
TRBJ1-2 | 12 | NA | many | TRBV10-3 | CAASRQSYGYTF | TGTGCCGCATCGCGACAGAGCTATGGCTACACCTTC
TRBJ2-5 | 18 | TRBD2 | NA | TRBV5-4 | CASSQDFASGTRPETQYF | TGTGCCAGCAGCCAAGATTTCGCTAGCGGGACCCGCCCCGAGACCCAGTACTTC
TRBJ2-5 | 14 | TRBD1 | once | TRBV25-1 | CASSAIGTGETQYF | TGTGCCAGCAGTGCGATAGGGACAGGAGAGACCCAGTACTTC
TRBJ2-7 | 18 | TRBD2 | NA | TRBV11-1 | CAWRPTRPSGLSSYEQYF | TGTGCCTGGAGGCCGACGAGGCCTAGCGGGTTGAGCTCCTACGAGCAGTACTTC
TRBJ1-3 | 16 | NA | many | TRBV7-2 | CASSYRGLDSGNTIYF | TGTGCCAGCAGCTACCGTGGGTTGGACTCTGGAAACACCATATATTTT
TRBJ2-7 | 13 | NA | few | TRBV7-2 | CASSYDGYYEQYF | TGTGCCAGCAGTTACGACGGTTACTACGAGCAGTACTTC
TRBJ1-1 | 15 | NA | few | TRBV7-2 | CASSLSLGGGTEAFF | TGTGCCAGCAGCTTGAGTCTAGGGGGGGGCACTGAAGCTTTCTTT
TRBJ2-5 | 12 | NA | many | TRBV4-2 | CASRGDGETQYF | TGTGCCAGCAGGGGGGATGGAGAGACCCAGTACTTC
TRBJ2-7 | 16 | TRBD1 | NA | TRBV7-4 | CASSQVVWDRGDEQYF | TGTGCCAGCAGCCAAGTCGTATGGGACAGGGGTGACGAGCAGTACTTC
TRBJ2-7 | 13 | NA | NA | TRBV20-1 | CSASGRNSYEQYF | TGCAGTGCTAGTGGGCGGAACTCCTACGAGCAGTACTTC
TRBJ1-1 | 13 | NA | NA | TRBV19 | CASRVTLYTEAFF | TGTGCCAGTAGAGTGACCCTTTACACTGAAGCTTTCTTT
TRBJ1-1 | 13 | NA | many | TRBV19 | CATQTAMNTEAFF | TGTGCCACCCAGACAGCCATGAACACTGAAGCTTTCTTT
TRBJ2-5 | 16 | TRBD2 | NA | TRBV7-2 | CASSQIIAGVFKAQYF | TGTGCCAGCAGCCAAATAATAGCGGGGGTTTTCAAGGCCCAGTACTTC
TRBJ1-5 | 17 | NA | NA | TRBV7-2 | CASSPDAPGWSNQPQHF | TGTGCCAGCAGCCCAGATGCTCCAGGGTGGAGCAATCAGCCCCAGCATTTT
TRBJ1-6 | 12 | NA | NA | TRBV15 | CATSSPFRALHF | TGTGCCACCAGCAGTCCCTTCAGGGCCCTCCACTTT
TRBJ2-5 | 14 | TRBD2 | NA | TRBV20-1 | CSAWRTSDQETQYF | TGCAGTGCCTGGAGGACTAGCGATCAAGAGACCCAGTACTTC
TRBJ1-3 | 14 | TRBD1 | NA | TRBV2 | CASRDGTGGNTIYF | TGTGCCAGCAGGGACGGGACAGGCGGAAACACCATATATTTT
TRBJ1-4 | 15 | NA | few | TRBV7-8 | CASSLMGLANEKLFF | TGTGCCAGCAGCTTAATGGGGCTGGCTAATGAAAAACTGTTTTTT
TRBJ1-5 | 12 | NA | many | TRBV7-2 | CASSFWNQPQHF | TGTGCCAGCAGCTTTTGGAATCAGCCCCAGCATTTT
TRBJ1-1 | 12 | NA | many | TRBV10-2 | CASGGRGTEAFF | TGCGCCAGCGGGGGCCGGGGCACTGAAGCTTTCTTT
TRBJ2-7 | 13 | NA | NA | TRBV9 | CASGPRTLGEQYF | TGTGCCAGCGGACCGCGGACCTTGGGCGAGCAGTACTTC
TRBJ2-7 | 17 | NA | few | TRBV7-9 | CASSERVPQRQTYEQYF | TGTGCCAGCAGCGAGAGGGTCCCGCAGCGACAGACCTACGAGCAGTACTTC
TRBJ2-7 | 15 | TRBD2 | NA | TRBV7-2 | CASSLEGLVADEQYF | TGTGCCAGCAGCTTGGAGGGACTAGTAGCTGACGAGCAGTACTTC